These T cell receptor beta chains were read from a single sample in a study of T-cell memory formation after mild COVID-19. TCRdb re-called the 5' RACE reads with MiXCR, one entry per CDR3 protein. The sample consists of about 210,000 distinct CDR3 sequences, around 25% of them appearing once. Sequenced input: PBMCs or a T cell subset sorted from them (not recorded which). The receptors come from an adult woman who had mild COVID-19 (a few samples of this study predate the infection). Cell type and time point are not known. Both conserved end residues are part of each CDR3. D genes are given only for firm matches. Expanded clones are given a class, and other clones once, few, many or no size at all.

>TRBJ2-5|NA|few|TRBV11-2
TGTGCCAGCAGCTACGGCCATACGGAGACCCAGTACTTC
CASSYGHTETQYF
>TRBJ1-1|NA|few|TRBV27
TGTGCCAGCAGTTTGAGGGGCATCGCTGAAGCTTTCTTT
CASSLRGIAEAFF
>TRBJ1-4|NA|NA|TRBV18
TGTGCCAGCACTGACCCGGGAACAGGGTTAGAGAAACTGTTTTTT
CASTDPGTGLEKLFF
>TRBJ2-7|TRBD1|few|TRBV5-1
TGCGCCAGCAGCCCCGGACAGGACCCCTACGAGCAGTACTTC
CASSPGQDPYEQYF
>TRBJ1-1|NA|NA|TRBV5-1
TGCGCCAGCAGCTTGGAGGACTTTTCGAGTACTTCTGAAGCTTTCTTT
CASSLEDFSSTSEAFF
>TRBJ2-5|NA|few|TRBV2
TGTGCCAGCATTGGGGGTATTGGGGAGACCCAGTACTTC
CASIGGIGETQYF
>TRBJ2-5|NA|NA|TRBV3-1
TGTGCCAGCAGCCTACACCAGGGAACCCAGTACTTC
CASSLHQGTQYF
>TRBJ1-2|NA|few|TRBV20-1
TGCAGTGCTCCCAGACAGGCCCCTAGTGGCTACACCTTC
CSAPRQAPSGYTF
>TRBJ2-3|NA|few|TRBV21-1
TGTGCCAGCATCCAGAAGGGAGAGGACACAGATACGCAGTATTTT
CASIQKGEDTDTQYF
>TRBJ1-6|NA|few|TRBV5-1
TGCGCCAGCAGCTTGGGGGTGTATACAGGTCTCGGGTCACCCCTCCACTTT
CASSLGVYTGLGSPLHF
>TRBJ2-7|TRBD2|NA|TRBV24-1
TGTGCCACCAGTGATTTAATCCGGGAGGAAAGCTACGAGCAGTACTTC
CATSDLIREESYEQYF
>TRBJ2-1|NA|NA|TRBV18
TGTGCCAGCTCGCCAAACAGTCCCCCGTACAATGAGCAGTTCTTC
CASSPNSPPYNEQFF
>TRBJ1-2|NA|NA|TRBV27
TGTGCCAGCAGTCGCACGTCGGGGCCCTATGGCTACACCTTC
CASSRTSGPYGYTF
>TRBJ2-7|TRBD1|NA|TRBV4-2
TGTGCCAGCAGCCAAGGGGACAGTGGATCCTACGAGCAGTACTTC
CASSQGDSGSYEQYF
>TRBJ2-1|TRBD2|NA|TRBV30
TGTGCCGGGTCCTGGGCTAGCGGGGAGCAGTTCTTC
CAGSWASGEQFF
>TRBJ2-7|NA|many|TRBV10-3
TGTGCCATCGGGGACTCACAGGGTACGGGGGAGCAGTACTTC
CAIGDSQGTGEQYF
>TRBJ1-5|NA|NA|TRBV12-3/TRBV12-4
TGTGCCAGCAGTCGACAAAATCAGCCCCAGCATTTT
CASSRQNQPQHF
>TRBJ2-3|TRBD1|few|TRBV20-1
TGCAGTGCTACGCGGGACAGGGGTAGTGACGGCACAGATACGCAGTATTTT
CSATRDRGSDGTDTQYF
>TRBJ2-3|NA|few|TRBV2
TGTGCCAGCAGGAACAGGGAAACCCCCGCAGATACGCAGTATTTT
CASRNRETPADTQYF
>TRBJ1-5|TRBD1|NA|TRBV20-1
TGCAGTGCTAGACCTAGGACAGGGGGCTATCGTCAGCCCCAGCATTTT
CSARPRTGGYRQPQHF
>TRBJ2-7|TRBD2|once|TRBV6-5
TGTGCCAGCAGACCCGGGACTAGTATCCACGAGCAGTACTTC
CASRPGTSIHEQYF
>TRBJ2-6|NA|NA|TRBV11-2
TGTGCCAGCACCCTGCCCCAGGGCCCCAGCTCTGGGGCCAACGTCCTGACTTTC
CASTLPQGPSSGANVLTF
>TRBJ2-5|NA|few|TRBV5-5
TGTGCCAGCAGCTTACTGGACAGAGACCAAGAGACCCAGTACTTC
CASSLLDRDQETQYF
>TRBJ2-1|NA|NA|TRBV7-9
TGTGCCAGCAGAACCGCCGCGGAGCGTCGGTTCTTC
CASRTAAERRFF
>TRBJ2-3|NA|few|TRBV30
TGTGCCTGGAAGGTTAGGGGTACAGATACGCAGTATTTT
CAWKVRGTDTQYF
>TRBJ1-1|NA|many|TRBV18
TGTGCCAGCTCACCACCCGGGGGGGGCACTGAAGCTTTCTTT
CASSPPGGGTEAFF
>TRBJ2-1|NA|NA|TRBV29-1
TGCAGCGTCCGGGACTTATATGAGCAGTTCTTC
CSVRDLYEQFF